Below, 25 T cell receptor beta chains from the same sample are listed, as sequenced in a study of a mutant IDH1 vaccine in newly diagnosed glioma. The data were produced by immunoSEQ multiplex PCR, yet TCRdb's version contains in-frame clones alone and is incomplete. The sample yields 30,000 to 40,000 clones, roughly 80% seen once. Time point indicated: baseline, week 1 (first vaccination visit). Treatment described: pre-vaccination baseline after standard-of-care therapy. The sample here was PBMCs, taken from a glioma patient treated with radiotherapy, temozolomide or both. Every receptor here comes from a man aged 35 to 55 with glioma. Some clones in this sample may be carry-over from other donors' samples.

The chain carries TRBV19 and TRBJ1-2; D unclear. The germline V and J ends were trimmed by 5 bases and 7 bases, with 11 bases remaining between them. The length of the CDR3 is 12 residues. Per the germline V gene, CDR1 is LNHDA and CDR2 is SQIVND (reference sequence). Here the CDR3 reads CASSGIALGYTF. CDR3 DNA: TGTGCCAGTAGTGGGATAGCCCTTGGCTACACCTTC.

This chain links TRBV10-3 with TRBJ1-1; 10 bases match TRBD1. Germline V gives CDR1 ENHRY, CDR2 SYGVKD. There are 14 residues in the CDR3. V lost 9 bases, J lost 1 base, and 5 bases stayed unmatched. The chain's CDR3 is CAMSRDRGNTEAFF. The CDR3 DNA is TGTGCCATGTCCCGGGACAGGGGGAACACTGAAGCTTTCTTT.

The J gene is TRBJ2-2, the V gene TRBV19, with a weak D call TRBD1 (6 bases). Per germline, CDR1 LNHDA and CDR2 SQIVND (reference sequence). The CDR3 has 16 residues. V was clipped by 5 bases and J by 6 bases, with 19 bases between them. CDR3 sequence (DNA): TGTGCCAGTAGTCCCTATCACACAGGGATTGCCGGGGAGCTGTTTTTT. It translates to CASSPYHTGIAGELFF.

V gene TRBV2 combines with J gene TRBJ2-7; possible D gene TRBD2, 6 bases. This CDR3 region has 15 residues. Germline CDR1 and CDR2: SNHLY and FYNNEI. V shed 6 bases and J shed 2 bases, with 17 bases lying between them. The CDR3 coding sequence is TGTGCCAGCAGCCGCGGGACGGTCAGTACCTACGAGCAGTACTTC. Protein sequence: CASSRGTVSTYEQYF.

V and J are TRBV6-1 and TRBJ1-6; 9 bases align to TRBD1. The CDR3 loop spans 16 amino acids. The ends lost 0 bases at V and 13 bases at J; junction bases unmatched: 10. CDR1 is MNHNS, CDR2 SASEGT, per germline. The CDR3 sequence: CASSEALGTGQRPLHF. The CDR3 region has the DNA TGTGCCAGCAGTGAAGCGTTAGGGACAGGGCAACGGCCCCTCCACTTT.

This chain uses TRBV6-5 with TRBJ1-1, with D perhaps matching TRBD1 (5 bases). This CDR3 has 14 amino acids. Germline assignment: CDR1 MNHEY and CDR2 SVGAGI. V was pared by 3 bases and J by 1 base, with 9 bases between. The CDR3 region has the DNA TGTGCCAGCAGTTATACGACAGAGAACACTGAAGCTTTCTTT. It codes for CASSYTTENTEAFF.

J is TRBJ1-2 and V is TRBV14; tentative D call: TRBD1 (5 bases). V gave up 4 bases and J gave up 1 base, with 10 bases separating them. CDR3 length: 14 residues. CDR1 is SGHDN, CDR2 FVKESK, per germline. CDR3 amino acids: CASSPGGGNYGYTF. Here the CDR3 DNA reads TGTGCCAGCAGCCCCGGGGGAGGTAACTATGGCTACACCTTC.

In this sample, this clone turned up a few times. This chain connects TRBV7-2 to TRBJ1-2; weak D call: TRBD1 (6 bases). Germline V gene sequence: CDR1 SGHTA, CDR2 FQGNSA. CDR3 length equals 12 residues. Trimming shortened V by 8 bases and J by 5 bases, and 12 bases separated the two germline ends. The CDR3 region has the DNA TGTGCCAGCGGATATGGACAGTATGGCTACACCTTC. This translates into CASGYGQYGYTF.

The chain uses TRBV30 and TRBJ2-7; D not certain. The V end lost 2 bases, the J end lost 3 bases, and 11 bases lay between the germline ends. Germline CDR1 GTSNPN, CDR2 SVGIG (reference sequence). The CDR3 sequence is 13 residues long. CDR3 residues: CAWSSDAGYEQYF. CDR3 bases: TGTGCCTGGAGTTCTGACGCCGGCTACGAGCAGTACTTC.

This chain connects TRBV7-9 to TRBJ2-1, with D possibly matching TRBD2 (5 bases). V shed 2 bases and J shed 9 bases, with 8 bases lying between them. The germline V gene encodes CDR1 SEHNR and CDR2 FQNEAQ (reference sequence). This CDR3 has 12 residues. The chain's CDR3 is CASSLSAGEQFF. The CDR3 nucleotides are TGTGCCAGCAGCTTAAGTGCGGGTGAGCAGTTCTTC.

The genes are TRBV5-1 and TRBJ2-7, with D tentatively TRBD1 or TRBD2 (5 bases each). The CDR3 is 15 amino acids. Trimming cost V 5 bases and J 2 bases, with 17 bases left between them. The germline gives CDR1 SGHRS, CDR2 YFSETQ. The CDR3 DNA reads as TGCGCCAGCAGGCCTACCGGGACGGCTACCTACGAGCAGTACTTC. This translates into CASRPTGTATYEQYF.

This clone was seen more than once but under ten times. This chain's CDR3 is CAWRRVDGEQEYF. CDR3 DNA sequence: TGTGCCTGGAGACGGGTCGACGGAGAGCAGGAGTACTTC. This rearrangement joins TRBV30 to TRBJ2-7; no clear D gene. V was cut by 3 bases and J by 11 bases, with 20 bases left in between. Germline V lookup: CDR1 GTSNPN, CDR2 SVGIG (reference sequence). The CDR3 is 13 amino acids.

The CDR3 DNA reads TGTGCCAGCAGTTTACTCCTGGGTCCTGAAGCTTTCTTT. Amino acids: CASSLLLGPEAFF. This chain uses TRBV27 with TRBJ1-1; D not resolved. CDR1 is MNHEY and CDR2 is SMNVEV in the germline V gene (reference sequence). The CDR3 contains 13 residues. Deletions cut 2 bases from V and 6 bases from J, with 10 bases between.

This chain joins TRBV6-4 and TRBJ2-3; 8 nucleotides match TRBD1. CDR1 and CDR2 from the germline V gene are MRHNA and SNTAGT. The trim removed 3 bases at V and 3 bases at J, leaving 2 bases unmatched. The CDR3 is 14 residues long. DNA of the CDR3: TGTGCCAGCAGTGAGGGACAGGAGACAGATACGCAGTATTTT. Its translation is CASSEGQETDTQYF.

The chain recombines TRBV5-1 with TRBJ1-2; TRBD1 aligns across 8 bases. CDR1 is SGHRS and CDR2 is YFSETQ in the germline V gene. Trimming took 2 bases from V and 5 from J; bases not matched to a gene: 8. The CDR3 is 15 amino acids. CDR3 protein: CASSLEGQGGYGYTF. The CDR3 DNA follows: TGCGCCAGCAGCTTAGAAGGACAGGGAGGGTATGGCTACACCTTC. The complete variable domain, with remaining parts taken from reference TRBV5-1 and TRBJ1-2, reads KAGVTQTPRYLIKTRGQQVTLSCSPISGHRSVSWYQQTPGQGLQFLFEYFSETQRNKGNFPGRFSGRQFSNSRSEMNVSTLELGDSALYLCASSLEGQGGYGYTFGSGTRLTVV.

The gene calls are TRBV7-9 and TRBJ1-1; no reliable D call. Germline V lookup: CDR1 SEHNR, CDR2 FQNEAQ (reference sequence). The CDR3 is 13 amino acids. Trimming took off 2 bases at V and 5 bases at J, with 9 bases between the two ends. CDR3 bases: TGTGCCAGCAGCTTACGGACGGGAACTGAAGCTTTCTTT. Protein: CASSLRTGTEAFF.

The rearrangement links TRBV7-2 to TRBJ1-5, with 9 bases fitting TRBD1. The CDR3 is 15 amino acids. Germline-derived CDR1 and CDR2 are SGHTA and FQGNSA. Trimming took 2 bases from V and 9 from J; bases not matched to a gene: 8. The CDR3 region is CASSLLGQGVGPQHF. CDR3 nucleotides: TGTGCCAGCAGCTTATTGGGACAGGGAGTTGGGCCCCAGCATTTT.

The V and J genes are TRBV12-5 and TRBJ2-7; a possible D gene is TRBD1 (5 bases). There are 12 residues in the CDR3. The germline CDR1 and CDR2 sequences are LGHNT and FRNRAP. The V and J ends lost 6 bases and 5 bases respectively, with 11 bases between them. The CDR3 sequence: CASGWGLHEQYF. The CDR3 DNA follows: TGTGCTAGTGGCTGGGGCCTACACGAGCAGTACTTC. Based on the CDR3 plus reference TRBV12-5 and TRBJ2-7, the full variable domain is DARVTQTPRHKVTEMGQEVTMRCQPILGHNTVFWYRQTMMQGLELLAYFRNRAPLDDSGMPKDRFSAEMPDATLATLKIQPSEPRDSAVYFCASGWGLHEQYFGPGTRLTVT.

In DNA form, the CDR3 reads TGTGCCAGCAGCACGGACAGAACTATGAACACTGAAGCTTTCTTT. Encoded protein: CASSTDRTMNTEAFF. This chain joins TRBV5-6 and TRBJ1-1; D perhaps matches TRBD1 (6 bases). CDR1 is SGHDT and CDR2 is YYEEEE in the germline V gene. Between the trimmed V and J ends, which lost 4 bases and 0 bases, there was a span of 13 bases. This CDR3 comprises 15 residues.

This rearrangement joins TRBV5-6 to TRBJ1-6; 7 bases fit TRBD1. Germline V gene sequence: CDR1 SGHDT, CDR2 YYEEEE. CDR3 length equals 17 residues. Trimming removed 2 bases from V and 12 bases from J; junction bases left unmatched: 17. The CDR3 sequence: CASSFDRAVYGGRPLHF. The DNA of the CDR3 is TGTGCCAGCAGCTTCGACAGGGCAGTATATGGAGGAAGACCCCTCCACTTT. Full variable domain (outside the CDR3, taken from reference TRBV5-6 and TRBJ1-6): DAGVTQSPTHLIKTRGQQVTLRCSPKSGHDTVSWYQQALGQGPQFIFQYYEEEERQRGNFPDRFSGHQFPNYSSELNVNALLLGDSALYLCASSFDRAVYGGRPLHFGNGTRLTVT.

This clone came up a few times. The V call is TRBV2, the J call TRBJ1-1, with D perhaps matching TRBD1 (5 bases). Trimming shortened V by 4 bases and J by 1 base, and 13 bases separated the two germline ends. Looked up from germline, CDR1 is SNHLY and CDR2 is FYNNEI. The CDR3 sequence is 15 residues long. The CDR3 DNA is TGTGCCAGCAGTGCCCCAGGACAATCGAACACTGAAGCTTTCTTT. Protein: CASSAPGQSNTEAFF.

The rearrangement uses TRBV14 and TRBJ2-5, with D possibly being TRBD1 (6 bases). Germline CDR1 reads SGHDN; CDR2 reads FVKESK. This CDR3 region has 15 residues. V was trimmed by 5 bases and J by 3 bases, leaving 16 bases between them. In DNA, the CDR3 is TGTGCCAGCAGCTTCAGGGGTGGGCCTGAAGAGACCCAGTACTTC. Its translation is CASSFRGGPEETQYF. Full variable domain (outside the CDR3, taken from reference TRBV14 and TRBJ2-5): EAGVTQFPSHSVIEKGQTVTLRCDPISGHDNLYWYRRVMGKEIKFLLHFVKESKQDESGMPNNRFLAERTGGTYSTLKVQPAELEDSGVYFCASSFRGGPEETQYFGPGTRLLVL.

J is TRBJ2-7 and V is TRBV18, with D perhaps matching TRBD1 (5 bases). Germline V lookup: CDR1 KGHSH, CDR2 LQKENI. CDR3 length: 16 residues. The ends were cut back, 3 bases at V and 0 bases at J, with 15 bases in the middle. The CDR3 DNA sequence: TGTGCCAGCTCACCGAGGACACCCATTTCCTCCTACGAGCAGTACTTC. Its protein product is CASSPRTPISSYEQYF.

The rearrangement joins TRBV5-4 to TRBJ2-5; D is perhaps TRBD2 (6 bases). The germline V gene has CDR1 SGHNT and CDR2 YYREEE (reference sequence). This CDR3 has 17 amino acids. Between the trimmed V and J ends, which lost 6 bases and 5 bases, there was a span of 26 bases. The CDR3 nucleotides are TGTGCCAGCACCACTAAACGGGACTCACGGGTCGGTGAGACCCAGTACTTC. Encoded protein: CASTTKRDSRVGETQYF.

The chain joins TRBV6-1 to TRBJ1-3, with a weak D call TRBD1 (5 bases). CDR1 and CDR2 (germline): MNHNS, SASEGT. The CDR3 covers 15 residues. Trimming took 3 bases from V and 4 from J, leaving 13 bases between them. This CDR3 reads CASSETWDGGNTIYF. CDR3 coding DNA: TGTGCCAGCAGTGAGACCTGGGACGGGGGAAACACCATATATTTT.